This T cell receptor beta chain was captured by sequencing in a study of early T cells in non-severe SARS-CoV-2 infection listed by TCRdb under 2021. Concerning the study at large: Because TCR sequencing was done on bulk RNA from unsorted whole blood, the alpha and beta chains could not be paired.

The study was a case-control design nested within a healthcare worker cohort in London, UK, with weekly nasopharyngeal swab PCR tests and blood sampling. Between 23 and 31 March 2020, the week of the UK lockdown, healthcare workers were enrolled and then followed up weekly for as long as 16 weeks. In the germline V gene, CDR1 corresponds to SGHTA and CDR2 to FQGNSA. Trimming costs V 1 base and J 7 bases, and their ends lie 8 bases apart. Spanning cysteine to phenylalanine, the CDR3 consists of 13 amino acids. Of the read, only the CDR3 DNA is kept; its 39 bases are in frame from base 1. The library was built by means of 5' RACE. TCRdb shows the sequencer as NextSeq 500. The TCR library protocol attached unique molecular identifiers to individual cDNA molecules to correct for sequencing error and PCR bias. Both TCR alpha and beta chains were sequenced, and tight co-correlation was observed between alpha and beta sequence abundances in each sample. The original methods were these. Decombinator V4 was used to annotate the V gene, J gene and CDR3 of the TCR sequences. Expanded TCRs were defined as changing significantly between any two time points under a Poisson model with p below 0.0001. TCR abundances were normalised to the total number of TCRs sequenced per sample and were expressed as counts per million. MAIT TCRs were defined by TRAV1-2 paired with TRAJ12, TRAJ20 or TRAJ33, and iNKT TCRs by TRAV10 paired with TRAJ18. A search of VDJdb, accessed on 1 November 2021, was run for TCRs annotated to CMV, EBV and SARS-CoV-2, with TCRs annotated for multiple antigens excluded. In-frame beta chains were kept once TCRdb had trimmed the public reads at Q25 with fastp and called clones with MiXCR. A single entry per CDR3 protein holds the most common genes and DNA from its merged rows. The V and J calls follow TCRdb's processing rather than the paper's. The sample records about 61,000 distinct CDR3 sequences, more than 9% of which are singletons. Less than 1.5% of the sample comes from the top ten.

General findings and caveats noted by the study authors: Matching against VDJdb was skewed toward anti-spike CD8 responses, likely underestimated virus-specific expansions, and missed private and CD4 specificities.

This clonotype has at least ten counts. It lacks a known antigen. Base quality data are lacking; no much larger clone is found one base away. The receptor's source is an adult who was a healthcare worker with PCR-confirmed SARS-CoV-2 infection or an uninfected control (not recorded which). Sequenced sample: whole blood. Recombination linked TRBV7-2 to TRBJ1-5; the D gene is perhaps TRBD1, on 5 matching bases. The sequenced DNA: TGTGCCAGCAGCTTAGTCCCAGGGCAGCCCCAGCATTTT. Its protein reads: CASSLVPGQPQHF. Joined to the reference TRBV7-2 and TRBJ1-5 proteins, this CDR3 gives the full variable domain: GAGVSQSPSNKVTEKGKDVELRCDPISGHTALYWYRQSLGQGLEFLIYFQGNSAPDKSGLPSDRFSAERTGGSVSTLTIQRTQQEDSAVYLCASSLVPGQPQHFGDGTRLSIL.